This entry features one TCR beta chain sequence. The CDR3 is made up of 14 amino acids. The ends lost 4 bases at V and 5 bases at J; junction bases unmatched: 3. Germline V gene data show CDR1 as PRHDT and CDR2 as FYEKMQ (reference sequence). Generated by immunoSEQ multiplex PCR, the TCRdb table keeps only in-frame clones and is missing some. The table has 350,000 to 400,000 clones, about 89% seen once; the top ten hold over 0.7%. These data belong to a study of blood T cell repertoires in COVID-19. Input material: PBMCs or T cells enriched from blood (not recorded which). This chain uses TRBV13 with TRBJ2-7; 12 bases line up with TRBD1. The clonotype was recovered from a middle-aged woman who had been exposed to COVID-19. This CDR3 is CASSSGTGGNEQYF. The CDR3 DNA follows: TGTGCCAGCAGCTCCGGGACAGGGGGCAACGAGCAGTACTTC.